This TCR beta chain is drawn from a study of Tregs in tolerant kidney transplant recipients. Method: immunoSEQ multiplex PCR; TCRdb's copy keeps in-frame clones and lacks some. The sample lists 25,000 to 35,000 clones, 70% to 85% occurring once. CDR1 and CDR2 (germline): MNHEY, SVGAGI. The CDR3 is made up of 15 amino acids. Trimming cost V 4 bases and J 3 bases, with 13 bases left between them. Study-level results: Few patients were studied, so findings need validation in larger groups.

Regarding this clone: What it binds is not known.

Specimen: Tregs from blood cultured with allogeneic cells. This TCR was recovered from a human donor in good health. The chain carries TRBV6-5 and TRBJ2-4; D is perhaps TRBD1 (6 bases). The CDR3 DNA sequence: TGTGCCAGCAGTTCCCAGGGGATAGGCAAAAACATTCAGTACTTC. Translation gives CASSSQGIGKNIQYF.